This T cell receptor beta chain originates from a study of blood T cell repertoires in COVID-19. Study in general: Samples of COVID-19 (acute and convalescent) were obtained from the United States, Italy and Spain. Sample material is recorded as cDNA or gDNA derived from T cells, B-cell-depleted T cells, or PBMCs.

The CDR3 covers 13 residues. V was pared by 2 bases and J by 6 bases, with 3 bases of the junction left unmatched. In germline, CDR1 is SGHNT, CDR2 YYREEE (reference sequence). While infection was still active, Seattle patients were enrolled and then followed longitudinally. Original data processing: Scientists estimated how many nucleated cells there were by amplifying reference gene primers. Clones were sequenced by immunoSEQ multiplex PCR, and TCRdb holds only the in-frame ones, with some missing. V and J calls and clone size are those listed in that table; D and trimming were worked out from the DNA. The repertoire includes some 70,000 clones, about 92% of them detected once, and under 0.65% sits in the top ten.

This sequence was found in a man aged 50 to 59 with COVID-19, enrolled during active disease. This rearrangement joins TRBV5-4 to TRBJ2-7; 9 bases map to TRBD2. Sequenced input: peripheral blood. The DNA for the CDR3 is TGTGCCAGCAGCTTTGCGGGAGGGGGCGAGCAGTACTTC. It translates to CASSFAGGGEQYF.